The clone carrying this TCR beta chain was seen once. Its antigen is undetermined. Alongside a J-beta primer mix, a sample-barcoded 5' primer served in a second PCR lasting 7 to 11 cycles. Via MiXCR, TCRdb re-called the 5' RACE reads, giving one row per CDR3 protein. This table has nearly 1 million distinct CDR3 sequences, roughly half appearing once. The sample originates from a study of blood T cells in healthy people across ages. Study-wide findings and caveats: Naive T cell percentage strongly correlated with TCR beta diversity. Older age coincided with a roughly linear decline in TCR beta diversity per million T cells.

The extraction recovered at least 6 micrograms of total RNA per sample. Germline lookup yields CDR1 MDHEN and CDR2 SYDVKM. The CDR3 totals 19 residues. The chain combines TRBV28 with TRBJ2-1; D possibly corresponds to TRBD1 (6 bases). The DNA end is a closer match to TRBJ2-7, so the J assignment may be wrong. The sequencing input was blood. The source is a woman aged 60-70 years in good health. CDR3 sequence: CASSFHRDTQSTTHNEQYF. The CDR3 DNA sequence: TGTGCCAGCAGTTTTCACAGGGATACCCAAAGCACCACCCACAATGAGCAGTACTTC.